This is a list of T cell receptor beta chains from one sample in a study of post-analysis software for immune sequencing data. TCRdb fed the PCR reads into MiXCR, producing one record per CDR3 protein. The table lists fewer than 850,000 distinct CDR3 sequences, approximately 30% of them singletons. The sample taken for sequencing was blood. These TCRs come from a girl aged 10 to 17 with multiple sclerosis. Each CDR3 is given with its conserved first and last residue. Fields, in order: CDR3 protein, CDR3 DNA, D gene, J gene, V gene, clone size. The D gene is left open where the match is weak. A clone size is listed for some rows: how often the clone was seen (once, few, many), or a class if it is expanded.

CDR3: CASSFQEGGLETQYF; DNA: TGTGCCAGCAGTTTTCAGGAGGGTGGATTGGAGACCCAGTACTTC; D: -; J: TRBJ2-5; V: TRBV12-3/TRBV12-4; size: many
CDR3: CATRQTGYEQFF; DNA: TGTGCCACCAGGCAAACAGGGTATGAGCAGTTCTTC; D: -; J: TRBJ2-1; V: TRBV24-1; size: -
CDR3: CASSDHRTSGRSEQYF; DNA: TGTGCCAGCAGTGATCATAGGACTAGCGGGAGAAGCGAGCAGTACTTC; D: TRBD2; J: TRBJ2-7; V: TRBV25-1; size: -
CDR3: CASTGNRVSPEAFF; DNA: TGTGCCAGCACCGGAAACAGGGTTTCGCCTGAAGCTTTCTTT; D: -; J: TRBJ1-1; V: TRBV2; size: few
CDR3: CASSFRTEGTQYF; DNA: TGCGCCAGCAGCTTTCGGACCGAAGGGACCCAGTACTTC; D: -; J: TRBJ2-5; V: TRBV5-1; size: few
CDR3: CASSFWSNYGYTF; DNA: TGTGCCAGCAGCTTCTGGAGTAACTATGGCTACACCTTC; D: -; J: TRBJ1-2; V: TRBV7-2; size: few
CDR3: CASSLAGVEETQYF; DNA: TGTGCCAGCAGTTTGGCAGGGGTGGAAGAGACCCAGTACTTC; D: -; J: TRBJ2-5; V: TRBV12-3/TRBV12-4; size: many
CDR3: CASSQDGTPNEKLFF; DNA: TGCGCCAGCAGCCAAGATGGGACACCTAATGAAAAACTGTTTTTT; D: -; J: TRBJ1-4; V: TRBV4-3; size: -
CDR3: CAIRNELMRRYTF; DNA: TGTGCCATCCGAAACGAACTGATGAGGCGCTACACCTTC; D: -; J: TRBJ1-2; V: TRBV10-3; size: few
CDR3: CASSFSRTQETQYF; DNA: TGTGCCAGCAGTTTCTCGCGGACACAAGAGACCCAGTACTTC; D: -; J: TRBJ2-5; V: TRBV28; size: -
CDR3: CASSLWAPPSGQYNEQFF; DNA: TGTGCCAGCAGTTTATGGGCCCCTCCTAGCGGACAGTACAATGAGCAGTTCTTC; D: -; J: TRBJ2-1; V: TRBV28; size: few
CDR3: CASSNAGGGEQETQYF; DNA: TGTGCCAGCAGTAACGCAGGTGGGGGGGAGCAAGAGACCCAGTACTTC; D: TRBD2; J: TRBJ2-5; V: TRBV6-5; size: many
CDR3: CASSRDPGGGYSNQPQHF; DNA: TGTGCCAGCAGCCGAGATCCAGGAGGGGGTTATAGCAATCAGCCCCAGCATTTT; D: -; J: TRBJ1-5; V: TRBV3-1; size: once
CDR3: CASSSGWNEQFF; DNA: TGTGCCAGCAGCTCAGGGTGGAATGAGCAGTTCTTC; D: -; J: TRBJ2-1; V: TRBV7-9; size: many
CDR3: CASSQGVPFGYTF; DNA: TGTGCCAGCAGCCAGGGAGTACCGTTCGGCTACACCTTC; D: -; J: TRBJ1-2; V: TRBV4-2; size: few
CDR3: CASSYLLGYGYTF; DNA: TGTGCCAGCAGTTATCTTCTGGGCTATGGCTACACCTTC; D: -; J: TRBJ1-2; V: TRBV6-5; size: few
CDR3: CASSQLLGGRGTDTQYF; DNA: TGCGCCAGCAGCCAACTTCTAGGAGGACGGGGGACAGATACGCAGTATTTT; D: -; J: TRBJ2-3; V: TRBV4-3; size: once
CDR3: CASSLVGGARTDTQYF; DNA: TGCGCCAGCAGCTTGGTTGGGGGGGCCCGCACAGATACGCAGTATTTT; D: -; J: TRBJ2-3; V: TRBV5-1; size: -
CDR3: CASSYWTGSHNSPLHF; DNA: TGTGCCAGCAGCTATTGGACAGGGAGCCATAATTCACCCCTCCACTTT; D: TRBD1; J: TRBJ1-6; V: TRBV7-2; size: -
CDR3: CSARDGTNEKLFF; DNA: TGCAGTGCTAGGGACGGAACTAATGAAAAACTGTTTTTT; D: -; J: TRBJ1-4; V: TRBV20-1; size: -
CDR3: CSAGPGGNEQFF; DNA: TGCAGTGCCGGCCCGGGGGGGAATGAGCAGTTCTTC; D: TRBD2; J: TRBJ2-1; V: TRBV20-1; size: -
CDR3: CSVKQGYEQYF; DNA: TGCAGCGTGAAACAGGGATACGAGCAGTACTTC; D: -; J: TRBJ2-7; V: TRBV29-1; size: many
CDR3: CASSQVAGGIIAKNIQYF; DNA: TGTGCCAGCAGCCAAGTCGCAGGGGGCATTATAGCCAAAAACATTCAGTACTTC; D: TRBD1; J: TRBJ2-4; V: TRBV4-2; size: few